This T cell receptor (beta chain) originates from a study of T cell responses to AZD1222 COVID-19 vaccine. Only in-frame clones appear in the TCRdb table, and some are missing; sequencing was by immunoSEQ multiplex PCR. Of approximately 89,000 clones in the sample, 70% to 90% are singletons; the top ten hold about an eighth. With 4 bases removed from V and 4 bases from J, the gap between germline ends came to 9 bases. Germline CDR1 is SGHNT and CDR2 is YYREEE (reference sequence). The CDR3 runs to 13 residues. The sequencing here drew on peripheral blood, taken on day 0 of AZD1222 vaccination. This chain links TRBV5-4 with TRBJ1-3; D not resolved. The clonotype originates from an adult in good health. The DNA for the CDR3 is TGTGCCAGCAGCATGACGGGCGGAAACACCATATATTTT. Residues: CASSMTGGNTIYF.